This T cell receptor (beta chain) originates from a study of vaccination and CD4 T cells after COVID-19. The V gene lost 5 bases and the J gene lost 2 bases, with 17 bases spanning the gap. Germline CDR1 and CDR2: LNHDA and SQIVND (reference sequence). This CDR3 has 16 residues. TCRdb itself ran the PCR reads through MiXCR, one entry per CDR3 protein. The table records some 26,000 distinct CDR3 sequences, under 65% of them present only once. Noted time point: late sampling 161 to 241 days after vaccination in a few convalescent patients. The chain has TRBV19 and TRBJ2-3; perhaps TRBD2 as D (6 bases). The source of this sequence is a human donor who had recovered from COVID-19. Sequencing was performed on CD4+ T cells from blood, taken about 7 months after SARS-CoV-2 vaccination. The chain's CDR3 is CASSGGTRFSTDTQYF. CDR3 nucleotides: TGTGCCAGTAGTGGGGGGACCCGGTTTTCCACAGATACGCAGTATTTT. Filled out from reference TRBV19 and TRBJ2-3, the complete variable domain reads DGGITQSPKYLFRKEGQNVTLSCEQNLNHDAMYWYRQDPGQGLRLIYYSQIVNDFQKGDIAEGYSVSREKKESFPLTVTSAQKNPTAFYLCASSGGTRFSTDTQYFGPGTRLTVL.